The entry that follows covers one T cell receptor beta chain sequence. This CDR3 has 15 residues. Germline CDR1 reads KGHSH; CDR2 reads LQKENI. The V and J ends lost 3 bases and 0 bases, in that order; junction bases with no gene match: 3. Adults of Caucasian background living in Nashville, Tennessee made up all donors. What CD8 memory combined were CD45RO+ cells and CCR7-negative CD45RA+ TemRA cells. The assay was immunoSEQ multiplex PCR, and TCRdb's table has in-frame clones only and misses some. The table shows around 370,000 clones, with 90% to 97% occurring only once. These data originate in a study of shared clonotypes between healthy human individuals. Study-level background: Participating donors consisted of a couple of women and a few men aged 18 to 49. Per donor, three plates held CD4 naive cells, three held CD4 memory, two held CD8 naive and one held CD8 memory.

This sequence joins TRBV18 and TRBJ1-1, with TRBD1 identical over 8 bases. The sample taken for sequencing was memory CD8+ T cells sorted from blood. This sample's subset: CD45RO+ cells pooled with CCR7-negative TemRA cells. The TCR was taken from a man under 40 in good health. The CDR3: CASSPGTGMNTEAFF. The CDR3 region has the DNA TGTGCCAGCTCACCGGGGACAGGCATGAACACTGAAGCTTTCTTT.